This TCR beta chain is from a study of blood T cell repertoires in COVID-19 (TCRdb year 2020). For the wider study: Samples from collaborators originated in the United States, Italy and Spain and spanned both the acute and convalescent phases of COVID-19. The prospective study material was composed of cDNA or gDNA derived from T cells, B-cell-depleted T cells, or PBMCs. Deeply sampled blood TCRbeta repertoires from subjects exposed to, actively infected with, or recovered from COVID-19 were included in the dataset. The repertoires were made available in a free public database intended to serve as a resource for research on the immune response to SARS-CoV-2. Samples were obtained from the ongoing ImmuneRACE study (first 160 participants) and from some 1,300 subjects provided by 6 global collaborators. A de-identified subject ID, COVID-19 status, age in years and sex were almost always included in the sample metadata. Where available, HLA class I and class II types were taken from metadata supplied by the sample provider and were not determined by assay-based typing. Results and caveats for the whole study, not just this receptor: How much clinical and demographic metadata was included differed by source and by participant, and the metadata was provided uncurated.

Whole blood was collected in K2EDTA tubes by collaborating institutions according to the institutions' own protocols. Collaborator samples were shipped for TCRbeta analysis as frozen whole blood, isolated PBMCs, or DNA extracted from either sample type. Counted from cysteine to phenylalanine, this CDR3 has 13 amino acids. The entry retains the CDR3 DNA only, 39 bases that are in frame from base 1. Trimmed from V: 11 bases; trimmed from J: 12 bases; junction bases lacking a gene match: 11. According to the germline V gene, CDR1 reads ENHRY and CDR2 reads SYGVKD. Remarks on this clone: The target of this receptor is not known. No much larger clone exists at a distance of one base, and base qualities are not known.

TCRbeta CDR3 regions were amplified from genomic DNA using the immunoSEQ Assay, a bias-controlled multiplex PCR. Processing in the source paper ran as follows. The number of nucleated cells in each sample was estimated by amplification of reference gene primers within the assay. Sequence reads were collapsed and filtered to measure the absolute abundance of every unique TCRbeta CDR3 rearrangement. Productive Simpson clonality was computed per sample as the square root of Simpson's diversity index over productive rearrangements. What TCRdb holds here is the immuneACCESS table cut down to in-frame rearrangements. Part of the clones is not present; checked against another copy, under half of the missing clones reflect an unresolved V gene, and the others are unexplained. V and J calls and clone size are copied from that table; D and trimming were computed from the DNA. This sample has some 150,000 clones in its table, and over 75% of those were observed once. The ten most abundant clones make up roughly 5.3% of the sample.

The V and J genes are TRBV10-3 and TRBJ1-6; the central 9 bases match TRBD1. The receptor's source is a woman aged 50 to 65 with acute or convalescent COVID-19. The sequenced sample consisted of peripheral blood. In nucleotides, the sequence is TGTGCCGCCACGACGGGACAGGGCGAACCCCTCCACTTT. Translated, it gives CAATTGQGEPLHF.